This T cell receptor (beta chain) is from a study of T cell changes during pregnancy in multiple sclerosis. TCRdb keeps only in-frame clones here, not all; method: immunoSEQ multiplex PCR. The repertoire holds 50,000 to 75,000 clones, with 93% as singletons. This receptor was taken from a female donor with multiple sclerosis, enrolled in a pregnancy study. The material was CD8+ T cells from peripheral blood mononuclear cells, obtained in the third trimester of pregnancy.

CDR3 amino acids: CASSLVGQGSTDTQYF. For the CDR3, the DNA is TGTGCCAGCAGCTTAGTGGGACAGGGGAGCACAGATACGCAGTATTTT. The gene calls are TRBV7-9 and TRBJ2-3, with 10 bases that match TRBD1. The germline V gene has CDR1 SEHNR and CDR2 FQNEAQ (reference sequence). V lost 1 base, J lost 0 bases, and 1 base stayed unmatched. The CDR3 consists of 16 residues.